This TCR beta chain was retrieved from a study of human T cells and chemical hapten exposure. Study summary: Per-sample TCR yield variability stemmed mainly from small pooled library volume differences.

As to time point: patch test 1, 2 weeks after DPC sensitization. As for treatment: therapeutic diphenylcyclopropenone sensitization with weekly scalp DPC. In TCRdb, the RACE reads were re-called with MiXCR into one record per CDR3 protein. The profile covers around 300,000 distinct CDR3 sequences, with about 7% appearing a single time and 7% to 10% taken by the ten largest. Trimming removed 2 bases at V and 3 bases at J, with 23 bases between. The CDR3 consists of 19 residues. Germline CDR1 MNHEY, CDR2 SVGAGI. Sequences were derived from whole blood, sampled in connection with sensitization to the hapten diphenylcyclopropenone (DPC). This chain uses TRBV6-5 with TRBJ1-5; D perhaps matches TRBD1 (6 bases). The clonotype was recovered from a woman aged 18-29 years with alopecia areata. Some clones in this sample may be carry-over from other donors' samples. Here the CDR3 DNA reads TGTGCCAGCAGTTACCCCTTACAAATGACAGGTCAGGTCAATCAGCCCCAGCATTTT. Encoded protein: CASSYPLQMTGQVNQPQHF.